Listed below are T cell receptor beta chains from one sample, sequenced in a study of HIV-infected patients and healthy controls. TCRdb reprocessed the 5' RACE reads via MiXCR and lists one record per CDR3 protein. The sample has about 10,000 distinct CDR3 sequences; around 8% are singletons. The sequenced material came from blood. These receptors came from an adult in good health. The conserved cysteine and the conserved F or W are not part of the CDR3 here.

TRBV3-1	TRBJ2-2	ASSSGGSNTGELF
TRBV4-1	TRBJ2-1	ASSQWGGVNEQF
TRBV9	TRBJ1-4	ASSVGTQGGWEKLF
TRBV5-1	TRBJ2-7	ASSLVPPITHEQY
TRBV6-5	TRBJ2-3	ASSWLGGADTQY
TRBV20-1	TRBJ2-1	SAREFTYNEQF
TRBV6-2/TRBV6-3	TRBJ2-3	ASRDRGTDTQY
TRBV11-2	TRBJ2-3	ASSPTGRATDTQY
TRBV4-1	TRBJ2-3	ASSQVDTQY
TRBV7-7	TRBJ2-2	ASSPSGDRGGELF
TRBV9	TRBJ1-5	ASTGQYSNQPQH
TRBV7-2	TRBJ1-4	ASSAGGGANEKLF
TRBV28	TRBJ2-4	ASSLQGTLAKNIQY
TRBV15	TRBJ2-5	ATSRDYGETQY
TRBV25-1	TRBJ2-3	ASSGRDRWTDTQY
TRBV10-3	TRBJ2-7	AISESGLAAESSYEQY
TRBV6-2/TRBV6-3	TRBJ2-2	ASSYSNTGELF
TRBV13	TRBJ1-6	ASSLGPRGSPLH
TRBV2	TRBJ1-4	ASSPSGDESEKLF
TRBV6-2/TRBV6-3	TRBJ2-1	ASRQVGFSVNEQF
TRBV6-2/TRBV6-3	TRBJ2-6	ASSLRDGTSGANVLT
TRBV7-2	TRBJ2-2	ASSFSTGELF
TRBV30	TRBJ2-3	AWKGLSTDTQY
TRBV7-2	TRBJ2-5	ASSAFGAQETQY
TRBV7-2	TRBJ2-1	ASSSGDRVRNEQF
TRBV6-6	TRBJ1-5	ASSYGGGNQPQH
TRBV4-2	TRBJ2-1	ASSQEGRLGNEQF
TRBV11-2	TRBJ1-6	ASSWQDTNSPLH
TRBV12-3/TRBV12-4	TRBJ1-1	ASRLDRGDTEAF
TRBV19	TRBJ1-5	ASSPGGRNQPQH
TRBV6-6	TRBJ2-1	ASSLTRAGGLDEQF
TRBV27	TRBJ2-3	ASSLSAGGGTDTQY
TRBV4-3	TRBJ2-7	ASSQRTGREQY
TRBV15	TRBJ2-1	ATSKIQGTTLYSGYNEQF
TRBV24-1	TRBJ2-1	ATSDPAGSSYNEQF
TRBV7-2	TRBJ2-3	ASSLVGTSGGAGDTQY
TRBV15	TRBJ2-3	ATSIARGRADTQY
TRBV5-5	TRBJ2-7	ASSLVGTGTYEQY
TRBV6-6	TRBJ2-7	ASSYLWEEQY
TRBV6-1	TRBJ2-5	ASSVNSGTEETQY
TRBV7-2	TRBJ2-7	ASSPQRGFYEQY
TRBV10-1	TRBJ2-7	AEIAGDLEQY
TRBV18	TRBJ2-7	ASSPVGLAQSNEQY
TRBV7-9	TRBJ2-1	ASSSTEKSSGGKGPVS
TRBV20-1	TRBJ2-3	SARDHGLAGADTQY
TRBV27	TRBJ1-1	ASTRQGAGNTEAF
TRBV6-8	TRBJ1-5	ASHGTYNQPQH
TRBV5-1	TRBJ2-1	ASSFGGNSYNEQF
TRBV19	TRBJ1-5	ASSEGNSNQPQH
TRBV7-2	TRBJ2-5	ASSVSRGPETQY
TRBV11-2	TRBJ1-4	ASSLRAFNEKLF
TRBV18	TRBJ1-5	ASSGDSNNQPQH
TRBV7-9	TRBJ2-7	ASSFTPGGREQY